This TCR beta chain was recorded in a study of PD-L1 blockade in urothelial cancer. Data came from immunoSEQ multiplex PCR; TCRdb stores just in-frame clones and leaves some out. This sample has tens of thousands of clones; 80% occur once, and the top ten carry under 20%. Germline V gene lookup returns CDR1 SNHLY and CDR2 FYNNEI. The length of the CDR3 is 14 residues. The germline V and J ends were trimmed by 7 bases and 7 bases, with 16 bases remaining between them. Time point here: pretreatment peripheral blood. All patients carried locally advanced or metastatic urothelial carcinoma. The material sequenced was PBMCs, taken around atezolizumab (anti-PD-L1) treatment. The J gene is TRBJ1-4, the V gene TRBV2, with D perhaps matching TRBD1 (5 bases). The TCR comes from a man aged 60 to 69 with urothelial cancer. The CDR3 sequence is CASNPGRATEKLFF. In DNA, the CDR3 is TGTGCCAGCAATCCAGGCAGGGCAACTGAAAAACTGTTTTTT.